The entry below gives a single T cell receptor (beta chain) sequence along with its context. This specimen comes from a study of blood T cell repertoires in COVID-19. How the authors handled the data: Researchers report that nucleated cell counts were estimated from reference gene primer amplification. Clones were read by immunoSEQ multiplex PCR, and TCRdb kept only the in-frame ones, dropping some. V and J calls and clone size are copied from that table; D and trimming were computed from the DNA. The sample consists of 280,000 or so clones, roughly 85% of them appearing once. Looked up from germline, CDR1 is GTSNPN and CDR2 is SVGIG (reference sequence). This CDR3 region has 13 residues. V lost 4 bases and J lost 1; bases outside the gene matches: 3. The study counted Cohort 3 donors as recovered given two negative PCRs, clearance, or symptom resolution.

The V call is TRBV30, the J call TRBJ1-1; TRBD1 matches 7 bases. Material: PBMCs or T cells enriched from blood (not recorded which). The TCR was taken from a woman aged 40 to 50 who had recovered from COVID-19. The CDR3 DNA sequence: TGTGCCTGGACAGGGGGAAGGAACACTGAAGCTTTCTTT. This gives the protein CAWTGGRNTEAFF.